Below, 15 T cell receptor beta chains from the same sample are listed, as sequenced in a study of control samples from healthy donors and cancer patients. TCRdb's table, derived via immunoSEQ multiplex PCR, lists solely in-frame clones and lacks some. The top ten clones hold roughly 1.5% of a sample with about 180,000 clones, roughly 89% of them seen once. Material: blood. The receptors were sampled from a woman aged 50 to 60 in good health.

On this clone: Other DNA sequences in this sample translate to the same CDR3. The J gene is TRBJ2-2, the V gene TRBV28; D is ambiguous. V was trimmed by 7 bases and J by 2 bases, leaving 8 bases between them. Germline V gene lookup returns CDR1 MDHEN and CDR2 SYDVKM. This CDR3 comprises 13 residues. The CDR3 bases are TGTGCCAGCACACTGGCAAACACCGGGGAGCTGTTTTTT. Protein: CASTLANTGELFF.

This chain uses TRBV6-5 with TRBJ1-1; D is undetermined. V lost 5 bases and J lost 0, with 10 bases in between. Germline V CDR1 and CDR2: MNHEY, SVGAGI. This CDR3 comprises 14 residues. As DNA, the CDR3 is TGTGCCAGCAGTACCATGGGGATGAACACTGAAGCTTTCTTT. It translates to CASSTMGMNTEAFF.

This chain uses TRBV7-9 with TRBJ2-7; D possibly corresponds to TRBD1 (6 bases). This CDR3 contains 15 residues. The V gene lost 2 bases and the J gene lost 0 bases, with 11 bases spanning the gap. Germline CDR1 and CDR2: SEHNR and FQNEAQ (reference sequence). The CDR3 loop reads CASSLRDRPSYEQYF. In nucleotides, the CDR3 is TGTGCCAGCAGCTTACGAGACAGGCCCTCCTACGAGCAGTACTTC.

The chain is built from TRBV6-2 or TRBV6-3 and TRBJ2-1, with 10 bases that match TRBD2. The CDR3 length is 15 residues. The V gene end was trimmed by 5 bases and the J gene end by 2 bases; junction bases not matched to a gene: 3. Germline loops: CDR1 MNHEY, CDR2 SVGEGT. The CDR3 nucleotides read TGTGCCAGCAGTCCAAGCGGGAGGGCCTACAATGAGCAGTTCTTC. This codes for CASSPSGRAYNEQFF.

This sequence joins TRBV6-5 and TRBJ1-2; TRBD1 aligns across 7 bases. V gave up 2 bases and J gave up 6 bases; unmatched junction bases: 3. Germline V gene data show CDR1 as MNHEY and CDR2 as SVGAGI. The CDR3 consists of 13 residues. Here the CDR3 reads CASSYDRANGYTF. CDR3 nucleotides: TGTGCCAGCAGTTACGACAGGGCGAATGGCTACACCTTC.

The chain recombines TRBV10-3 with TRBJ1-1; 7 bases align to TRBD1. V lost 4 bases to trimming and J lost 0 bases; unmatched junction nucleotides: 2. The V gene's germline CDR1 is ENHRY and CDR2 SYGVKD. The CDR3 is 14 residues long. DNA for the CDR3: TGTGCCATCAGTGTGCAGGGGGTGAACACTGAAGCTTTCTTT. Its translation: CAISVQGVNTEAFF.

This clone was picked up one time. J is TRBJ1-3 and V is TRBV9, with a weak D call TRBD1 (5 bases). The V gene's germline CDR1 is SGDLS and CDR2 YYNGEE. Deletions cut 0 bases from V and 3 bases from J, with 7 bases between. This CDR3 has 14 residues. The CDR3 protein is CASSVGGVGNTIYF. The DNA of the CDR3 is TGTGCCAGCAGCGTAGGGGGGGTTGGAAACACCATATATTTT. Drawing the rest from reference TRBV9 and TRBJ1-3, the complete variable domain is DSGVTQTPKHLITATGQRVTLRCSPRSGDLSVYWYQQSLDQGLQFLIQYYNGEERAKGNILERFSAQQFPDLHSELNLSSLELGDSALYFCASSVGGVGNTIYFGEGSWLTVV.

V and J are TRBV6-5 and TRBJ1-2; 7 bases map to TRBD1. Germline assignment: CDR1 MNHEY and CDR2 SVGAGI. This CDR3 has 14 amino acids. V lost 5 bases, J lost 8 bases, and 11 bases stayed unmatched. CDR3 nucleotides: TGTGCCAGCAGTACCCCCTCAGGGGGTGGAGGCTACACCTTC. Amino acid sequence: CASSTPSGGGGYTF.

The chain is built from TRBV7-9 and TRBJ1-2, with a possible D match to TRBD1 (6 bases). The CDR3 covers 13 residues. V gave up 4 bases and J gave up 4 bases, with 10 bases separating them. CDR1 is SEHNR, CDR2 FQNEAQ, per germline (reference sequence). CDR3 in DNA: TGTGCCAGCAGCTCGACAGGCATCTATGGCTACACCTTC. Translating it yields CASSSTGIYGYTF.

DNA of the CDR3: TGTGCCTGGAGCTCCCGGGCAGCTCGAAACACCATATATTTT. It encodes CAWSSRAARNTIYF. The rearrangement links TRBV30 to TRBJ1-3, with unresolved D. V was trimmed by 3 bases and J by 5 bases, leaving 14 bases between them. The CDR3 contains 14 residues. Germline-derived CDR1 and CDR2 are GTSNPN and SVGIG (reference sequence). Together with reference TRBV30 and TRBJ1-3, the CDR3 gives the full variable domain: SQTIHQWPATLVQPVGSPLSLECTVEGTSNPNLYWYRQAAGRGLQLLFYSVGIGQISSEVPQNLSASRPQDRQFILSSKKLLLSDSGFYLCAWSSRAARNTIYFGEGSWLTVV.

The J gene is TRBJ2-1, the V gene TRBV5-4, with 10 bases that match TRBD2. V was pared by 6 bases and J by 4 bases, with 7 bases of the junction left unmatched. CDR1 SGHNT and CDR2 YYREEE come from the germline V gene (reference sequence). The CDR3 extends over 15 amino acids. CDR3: CASNRLAGGYNEQFF. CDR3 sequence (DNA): TGTGCCAGCAACCGATTAGCGGGAGGTTACAATGAGCAGTTCTTC.

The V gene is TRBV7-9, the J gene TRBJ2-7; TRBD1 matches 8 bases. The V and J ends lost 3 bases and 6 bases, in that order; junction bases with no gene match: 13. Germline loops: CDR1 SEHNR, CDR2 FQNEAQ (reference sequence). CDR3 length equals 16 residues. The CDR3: CASSFPRGQGLAEQYF. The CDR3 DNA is TGTGCCAGCAGCTTCCCCCGAGGACAGGGTCTTGCCGAGCAGTACTTC.

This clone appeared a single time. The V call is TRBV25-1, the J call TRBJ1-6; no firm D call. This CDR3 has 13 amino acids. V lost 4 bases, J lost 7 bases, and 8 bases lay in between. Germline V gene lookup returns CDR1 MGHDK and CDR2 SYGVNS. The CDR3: CASSVGRNSPLHF. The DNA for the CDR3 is TGTGCCAGCAGTGTAGGAAGAAATTCACCCCTCCACTTT.

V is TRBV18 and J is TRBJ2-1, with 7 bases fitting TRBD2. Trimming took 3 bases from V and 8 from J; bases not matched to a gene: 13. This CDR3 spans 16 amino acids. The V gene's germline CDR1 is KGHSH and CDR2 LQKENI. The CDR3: CASSPGTRTSGDEQFF. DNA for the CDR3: TGTGCCAGCTCACCTGGTACTAGAACAAGCGGGGATGAGCAGTTCTTC.

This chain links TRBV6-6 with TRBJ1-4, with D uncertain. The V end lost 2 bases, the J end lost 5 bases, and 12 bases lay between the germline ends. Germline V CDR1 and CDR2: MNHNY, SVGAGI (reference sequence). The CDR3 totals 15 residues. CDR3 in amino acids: CASSYPLDGNEKLFF. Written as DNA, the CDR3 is TGTGCCAGCAGTTACCCCTTGGACGGGAATGAAAAACTGTTTTTT.